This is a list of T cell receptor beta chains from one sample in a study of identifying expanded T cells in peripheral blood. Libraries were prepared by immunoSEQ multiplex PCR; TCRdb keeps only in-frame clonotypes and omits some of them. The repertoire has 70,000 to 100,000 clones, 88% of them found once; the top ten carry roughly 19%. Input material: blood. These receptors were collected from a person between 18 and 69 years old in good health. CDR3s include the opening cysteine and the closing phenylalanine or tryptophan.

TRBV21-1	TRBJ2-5	CASARLTEPGQETQYF
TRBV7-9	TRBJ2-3	CASSLGQTSGVADTQYF
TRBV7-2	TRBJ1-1	CASSSQALAGTEAFF
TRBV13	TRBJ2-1	CASSSPGLVSGQFF
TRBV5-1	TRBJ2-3	CASFPGPGQGTDTQYF
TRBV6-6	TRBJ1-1	CASSYGDTEAFF
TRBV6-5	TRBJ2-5	CASSYSRPRETQYF
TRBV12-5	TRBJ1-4	CASGLGRGGGPNEKLFF
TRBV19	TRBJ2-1	CASSYGGPGYEQFF
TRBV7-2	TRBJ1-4	CASSSYAGFATNEKLFF
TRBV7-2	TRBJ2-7	CASSLGQGEYEQYF
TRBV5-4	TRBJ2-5	CASSLKLAGNQETQYF
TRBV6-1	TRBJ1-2	CASSEPENYGYTF
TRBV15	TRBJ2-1	CATSRGRGTGSSYNEQFF
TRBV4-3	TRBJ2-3	CASATSRGQVDTQYF
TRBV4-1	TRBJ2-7	CASSLADRGGNEQYF
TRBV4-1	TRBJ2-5	CASSREPLAGENAYF
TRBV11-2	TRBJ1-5	CASSSQQGNQPQHF
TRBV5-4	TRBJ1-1	CASSFSSSNTEAFF
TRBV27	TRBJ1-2	CASSFGPPATYGYTF
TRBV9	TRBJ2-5	CASSVGLAGLQETQYF
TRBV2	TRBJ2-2	CASSEGQGARTGELFF
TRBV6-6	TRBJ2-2	CASRSSFGGELFF
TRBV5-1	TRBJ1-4	CASSETGTNEKLFF
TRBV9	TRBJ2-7	CASSDMGVEQYF
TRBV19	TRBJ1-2	CASSIPTGPYGYTF
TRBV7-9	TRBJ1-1	CASSLVVTEAFF
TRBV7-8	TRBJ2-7	CASSLAVTGFSSYEQYF
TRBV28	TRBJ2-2	CASSSPGGPTGELFF
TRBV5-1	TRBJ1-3	CASSLEGKVNTIYF
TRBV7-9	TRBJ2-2	CASSPDSNTGELFF
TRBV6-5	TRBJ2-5	CASSYSGVRETQYF